This T cell receptor beta chain is drawn from a study of blood T cell repertoires in COVID-19. V was pared by 3 bases and J by 6 bases, with 6 bases between. CDR1 is LGHNA, CDR2 YNFKEQ, per germline. The CDR3 has 12 residues. Clones were sequenced by immunoSEQ multiplex PCR, and TCRdb holds only the in-frame ones, with some missing. The sample has 200,000 or so clones, 70% to 90% seen once. The chain recombines TRBV4-2 with TRBJ2-1, with no clear D. The sequence derives from a man aged 30 to 39 who had recovered from COVID-19. Sequenced material: PBMCs or T cells enriched from blood (not recorded which). This CDR3 reads CASSQALNEQFF. In nucleotides, the CDR3 is TGTGCCAGCAGCCAGGCCCTCAATGAGCAGTTCTTC.